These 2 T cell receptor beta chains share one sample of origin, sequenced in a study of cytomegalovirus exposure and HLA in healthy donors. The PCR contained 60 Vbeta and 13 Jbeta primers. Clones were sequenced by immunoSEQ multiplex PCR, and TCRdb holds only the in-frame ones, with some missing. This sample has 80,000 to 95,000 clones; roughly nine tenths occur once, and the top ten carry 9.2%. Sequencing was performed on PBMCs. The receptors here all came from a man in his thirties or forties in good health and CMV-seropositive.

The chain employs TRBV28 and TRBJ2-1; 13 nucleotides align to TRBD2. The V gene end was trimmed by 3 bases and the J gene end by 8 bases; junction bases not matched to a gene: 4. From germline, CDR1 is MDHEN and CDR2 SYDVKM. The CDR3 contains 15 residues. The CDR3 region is CASSFGLAGADEQFF. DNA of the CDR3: TGTGCCAGCAGTTTTGGACTAGCGGGAGCGGATGAGCAGTTCTTC. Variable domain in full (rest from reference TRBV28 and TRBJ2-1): DVKVTQSSRYLVKRTGEKVFLECVQDMDHENMFWYRQDPGLGLRLIYFSYDVKMKEKGDIPEGYSVSREKKERFSLILESASTNQTSMYLCASSFGLAGADEQFFGPGTRLTVL.

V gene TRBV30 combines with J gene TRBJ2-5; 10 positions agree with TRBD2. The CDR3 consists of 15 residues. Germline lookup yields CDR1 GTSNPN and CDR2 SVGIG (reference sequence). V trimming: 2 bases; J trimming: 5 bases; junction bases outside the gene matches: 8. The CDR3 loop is CAWSLVAGGWETQYF. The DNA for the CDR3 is TGTGCCTGGAGTTTAGTAGCGGGAGGCTGGGAGACCCAGTACTTC.